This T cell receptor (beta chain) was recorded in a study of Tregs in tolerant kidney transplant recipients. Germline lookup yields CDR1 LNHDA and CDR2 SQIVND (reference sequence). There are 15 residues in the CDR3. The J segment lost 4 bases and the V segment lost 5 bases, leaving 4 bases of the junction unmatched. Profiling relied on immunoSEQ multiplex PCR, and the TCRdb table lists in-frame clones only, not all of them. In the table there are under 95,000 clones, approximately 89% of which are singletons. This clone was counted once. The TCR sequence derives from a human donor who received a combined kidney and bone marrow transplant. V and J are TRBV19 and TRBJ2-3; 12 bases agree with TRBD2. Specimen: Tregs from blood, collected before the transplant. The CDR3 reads CASSPLAGGADTQYF. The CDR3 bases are TGTGCCAGTAGTCCTCTAGCGGGAGGGGCAGATACGCAGTATTTT.